This T cell receptor beta chain derives from a study of shared clonotypes between healthy human individuals. With 0 bases removed from V and 0 bases from J, the gap between germline ends came to 8 bases. The CDR3 extends over 15 amino acids. Germline-derived CDR1 and CDR2 are MNHEY and SVGAGI. Replicate PCRs for sorted subsets used 200 to 250 ng DNA; this equaled around 29,000 T cell genomes. Measured with immunoSEQ multiplex PCR; TCRdb has only the in-frame clones, and not every one. The sample shows more than 1,200,000 clones, 98% of them seen only once. The donors were all Caucasian adults (living in Nashville, Tennessee).

The chain joins TRBV6-5 to TRBJ1-1; a weak D match, TRBD1 (5 bases). Sequenced sample: naive CD4+ T cells sorted from blood. This sample's subset: CD45RA+ positively selected. The TCR sequence derives from a man aged 30-40 years in good health. The CDR3 sequence: CASSYSTAMNTEAFF. For the CDR3, the DNA is TGTGCCAGCAGTTACTCGACAGCTATGAACACTGAAGCTTTCTTT.